This T cell receptor (beta chain) was observed in a study of human T cells and chemical hapten exposure. Overall study results and limits: Unchanged with DPC sensitization were TCRs above 1 in 1000 frequency.

The germline V gene has CDR1 SGHAT and CDR2 FQNNGV. CDR3 size: 15 residues. Trimming stripped 0 bases from V and 8 bases from J, with 16 bases between. Time point defined: healthy volunteer bleed at 6 weeks. Blood, whole and unfractionated, served as the source for total RNA extraction. As concerns this clonotype: Its antigen remains unidentified.

Individual cDNA molecules had unique molecular identifiers attached to them by the library. TCRdb itself ran the RACE reads through MiXCR, one entry per CDR3 protein. The table includes some 78,000 distinct CDR3 sequences, under 10% detected once. The J gene is TRBJ1-2, the V gene TRBV11-2; possibly TRBD1 for D (6 bases). This clonotype originated in a male donor in good health. Some clones in this sample may be carry-over from other donors' samples. The specimen sequenced was whole blood. In DNA form, the CDR3 reads TGTGCCAGCAGCTTAGATGAGGGCGGGGGCCGCGGCTACACCTTC. It yields the protein CASSLDEGGGRGYTF.